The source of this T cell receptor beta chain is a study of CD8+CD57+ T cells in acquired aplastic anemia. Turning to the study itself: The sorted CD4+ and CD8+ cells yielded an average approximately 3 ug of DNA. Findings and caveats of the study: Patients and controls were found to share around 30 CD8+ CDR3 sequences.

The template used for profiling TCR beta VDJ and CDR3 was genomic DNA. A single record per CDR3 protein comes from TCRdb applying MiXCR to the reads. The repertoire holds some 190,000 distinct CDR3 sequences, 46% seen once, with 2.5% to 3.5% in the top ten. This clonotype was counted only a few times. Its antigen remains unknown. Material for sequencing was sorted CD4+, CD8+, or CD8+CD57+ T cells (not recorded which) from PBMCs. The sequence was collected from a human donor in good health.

This chain's CDR3 is CATKGELAGVDETQYF. In DNA form, the CDR3 reads TGTGCCACCAAGGGAGAGCTAGCGGGAGTGGACGAGACCCAGTACTTC. V and J are TRBV10-3 and TRBJ2-5; 10 nucleotides line up with TRBD2. This CDR3 comprises 16 residues. Germline CDR1 is ENHRY and CDR2 is SYGVKD. V shed 10 bases, J shed 5 bases, and the junction held 16 bases outside the gene matches.